The rows below give T cell receptor beta chains drawn from one sample of a study of T cell clones after liver transplantation. The table came from immunoSEQ multiplex PCR; TCRdb's copy has only in-frame clones and leaves some out. The sample shows around 70,000 clones, nearly 95% of them seen only once. The starting material was CD4+ T cells from blood, obtained around 25 months after liver transplant. Receptors were obtained from a human patient who received a liver transplant. The T cells may partly be graft donor cells. Each CDR3 is given with its conserved first and last residue. A D gene is named only where the DNA matches it firmly. Some rows have no size entry. The others give once, few or many, or a class for an expanded clone.

cdr3_length j_call d_call v_call clone_size cdr3_nt cdr3_aa
14 TRBJ1-5 - TRBV21-1 - TGTGCCAGCCCCAATGGGGCACCAAATCAGCCCCAGCATTTT CASPNGAPNQPQHF
11 TRBJ2-1 - TRBV18 once TGTGCCAGCTCCTTGGAGAATGAGCAGTTCTTC CASSLENEQFF
15 TRBJ2-5 TRBD1 TRBV4-1 - TGCGCCAGCAAAACAGGGGCACCCGTACGAGAGACCCAGTACTTC CASKTGAPVRETQYF
17 TRBJ2-6 - TRBV7-8 - TGTGCCAGCAGTTCCCTCCGTCGGGGCTCTGGGGCCAACGTCCTGACTTTC CASSSLRRGSGANVLTF
15 TRBJ2-3 TRBD2 TRBV28 - TGTGCCAGCAGTTTATCCAGCGGGAGAGTCGATACGCAGTATTTT CASSLSSGRVDTQYF
16 TRBJ2-1 TRBD2 TRBV5-1 - TGCGCCAGCAGCAACACGGGACTAGCTGCGATCAATGAGCAGTTCTTC CASSNTGLAAINEQFF
16 TRBJ2-7 TRBD2 TRBV15 - TGTGCCACCAGCAGAGATGGGTCTAGCGGGAGTTACGAGCAGTACTTC CATSRDGSSGSYEQYF
15 TRBJ2-2 - TRBV10-3 - TGTGCCGCGGCAGACAGACACCCAAACACCGGGGAGCTGTTTTTT CAAADRHPNTGELFF
15 TRBJ2-1 TRBD2 TRBV5-6 once TGTGCCAGCAGCGCTAGCGGGAGGGCTTCCAATGAGCAGTTCTTC CASSASGRASNEQFF
15 TRBJ2-7 TRBD2 TRBV19 - TGTGCCAGTACCCCAGCGGGGACGAGGTCCTACGAGCAGTACTTC CASTPAGTRSYEQYF
16 TRBJ1-3 - TRBV5-1 - TGCGCCAGCAGCTTGGATCGGACGGACTCTGGAAACACCATATATTTT CASSLDRTDSGNTIYF
12 TRBJ2-2 - TRBV7-2 - TGTGCCAGCAGCCTAAGGGCCGGGGAGCTGTTTTTT CASSLRAGELFF
16 TRBJ1-1 - TRBV7-3 - TGTGCCAGCAGCCCCCCGGATTTCCTCGTTCGGACTGAAGCTTTCTTT CASSPPDFLVRTEAFF
16 TRBJ2-3 - TRBV5-1 - TGCGCCAGCAGCCTTCGGGGAGGGGGGAGCACAGATACGCAGTATTTT CASSLRGGGSTDTQYF
14 TRBJ2-7 TRBD1 TRBV5-1 - TGCGCCAGCAGCCCCCGACAGGGGACGAACGAGCAGTACTTC CASSPRQGTNEQYF
15 TRBJ1-5 - TRBV5-6 - TGTGCCAGCAGCTTGTTTGTGAGTAGCAATCAGCCCCAGCATTTT CASSLFVSSNQPQHF
16 TRBJ2-5 TRBD1 TRBV5-4 once TGTGCCAGCAGCATTAAAGAGACAGGGTCACAAGAGACCCAGTACTTC CASSIKETGSQETQYF
15 TRBJ2-7 - TRBV29-1 - TGCAGCGTGGTATTCGGGTTTCTCAGCTCCTACGAGCAGTACTTC CSVVFGFLSSYEQYF